This T cell receptor beta chain was sequenced during a study of T-cell reconstitution after alpha-beta-depleted transplantation in children. This clonotype was counted many times. Its target is unknown. General study findings and limits: T-cell counts and diversity at one year following transplant were attributed mainly to newly produced T cells.

CDR3 size: 14 residues. Germline assignment: CDR1 DFQATT and CDR2 SNEGSKA (reference sequence). Deletions cut 3 bases from V and 9 bases from J, with 15 bases between. Researchers prepared the TCRbeta library using unique molecular identifiers, the study reports. TCRdb reanalysed the PCR reads using MiXCR and keeps one entry per CDR3 protein. Here the sample spans about 190,000 distinct CDR3 sequences, over 8.5% being singletons. This clonotype originated in a boy younger than 10 with acute myeloid leukemia, due to receive a stem cell transplant. The chain combines TRBV20-1 with TRBJ1-6; D is unclear. Sequencing used PBMCs, obtained before TCRalphabeta/CD19-depleted stem cell transplant. CDR3 coding DNA: TGCAGTGCTAGTCGTTCCCGGGGAAGTTCACCCCTCCACTTT. This codes for CSASRSRGSSPLHF.